This T cell receptor (beta chain) stems from a study of CD8 T cells in Susac syndrome. CD8+ and CD4+ T cells from blood underwent TCR beta sequencing. The authors negatively isolated CD8+ and CD4+ T cells and FACS-enriched TEMRA cells. Regarding the study as a whole: That the number of individuals in its TCR sequencing and HLA analysis was relatively small was acknowledged by the study.

This CDR3 is built from 14 residues. V was clipped by 3 bases and J by 3 bases; unmatched bases: 1. The V gene's germline CDR1 is MNHEY and CDR2 SMNVEV (reference sequence). Of note for this clonotype: Antigen specificity is unknown.

Random hexamers were used to reverse transcribe an amount of 0.5 to 1 ug RNA. The immunoSEQ assay covered 54 Vbeta and 13 Jbeta segments for CDR3. In TCRdb, the immunoSEQ multiplex PCR reads were re-called with MiXCR into one record per CDR3 protein. The data show about 150,000 distinct CDR3 sequences, about 95% seen once. The source of this sequence is a human donor with multiple sclerosis. The specimen sequenced was CD8+ T cells from PBMCs. This chain links TRBV27 with TRBJ2-1, with 8 nucleotides matching TRBD1. CDR3 bases: TGTGCCAGCAGTTTGGGACAGGACTACAATGAGCAGTTCTTC. As protein: CASSLGQDYNEQFF.